Presented here are 30 T cell receptor beta chains from one specimen sequenced in a study of T-cell reconstitution after alpha-beta-depleted transplantation in children. It was with unique molecular identifiers that the TCRbeta library was prepared. Each CDR3 protein gets one entry after TCRdb re-called the PCR reads with MiXCR. The sample has some 150,000 distinct CDR3 sequences, 7.5% to 9% seen once. The specimen was PBMCs, mostly from graft donor cells, collected 180 days after TCRalphabeta/CD19-depleted stem cell transplant. The origin of the receptors is a female patient aged 2-9 years who had a stem cell transplant for congenital amegakaryocytic thrombocytopenia, so the T cells may come from the graft donor.

In this sample, this clonotype turned up many times. The chain carries TRBV5-1 and TRBJ2-2; TRBD1 aligns across 10 bases. There are 15 residues in the CDR3. Looked up from germline, CDR1 is SGHRS and CDR2 is YFSETQ. V was pared by 4 bases and J by 5 bases, with 5 bases of the junction left unmatched. The CDR3 sequence is CASSTGTGVTGELFF. In nucleotides, the CDR3 is TGCGCCAGCAGCACCGGGACAGGGGTTACCGGGGAGCTGTTTTTT.

This clonotype was observed many times. The J gene is TRBJ2-5, the V gene TRBV9, with D hard to call. CDR3 length: 16 amino acids. CDR1 is SGDLS, CDR2 YYNGEE, per germline. The V and J ends lost 4 bases and 2 bases respectively, with 18 bases between them. For the CDR3, the DNA is TGTGCCAGCAGCCCTAACATCACCCTAGGACAAGAGACCCAGTACTTC. Its protein is CASSPNITLGQETQYF.

The sample holds many counts of this clonotype. This chain connects TRBV5-1 to TRBJ1-2; possibly TRBD1 for D (5 bases). V dropped 6 bases and J dropped 4 bases, with 13 bases sitting between them. The CDR3 has 13 residues. Germline lookup yields CDR1 SGHRS and CDR2 YFSETQ. The CDR3 protein is CASNLGQGYGYTF. The DNA of the CDR3 is TGCGCCAGCAACCTGGGGCAGGGCTATGGCTACACCTTC.

This clonotype was found many times. The chain is built from TRBV7-9 and TRBJ2-7; no clear D. Germline V CDR1 and CDR2: SEHNR, FQNEAQ (reference sequence). This CDR3 region has 13 residues. V was trimmed by 10 bases and J by 5 bases, leaving 18 bases between them. DNA of the CDR3: TGTGCCACAACGGAGCCGAGTGAGCACGAGCAGTACTTC. Its protein is CATTEPSEHEQYF.

The chain joins TRBV30 to TRBJ1-1, with D possibly TRBD1 on 5 matching bases. This CDR3 region has 13 residues. Deletions cut 3 bases from V and 3 bases from J, with 11 bases between. Germline values: CDR1 GTSNPN, CDR2 SVGIG (reference sequence). The chain's CDR3 is CAWRPGPYTEAFF. The CDR3 bases are TGTGCCTGGAGACCGGGACCGTACACTGAAGCTTTCTTT.

At least ten counts were recorded for this clonotype. The chain joins TRBV15 to TRBJ2-3; D remains ambiguous. Germline assignment: CDR1 LNHNV and CDR2 YYDKDF (reference sequence). The CDR3 is 16 residues long. V gave up 3 bases and J gave up 2 bases, with 15 bases separating them. CDR3 coding DNA: TGTGCCACCAGCAGTCCGTTTGCAGGAATCACAGATACGCAGTATTTT. This translates into CATSSPFAGITDTQYF.

The table lists this clonotype with many counts. The chain links TRBV5-1 to TRBJ1-1; D is possibly TRBD1 (6 bases). V was pared by 4 bases and J by 0 bases, with 13 bases between. The CDR3 contains 15 residues. The germline V gene has CDR1 SGHRS and CDR2 YFSETQ. CDR3 bases: TGCGCCAGCAGCGCGTTGGACAGCGTGAACACTGAAGCTTTCTTT. Protein sequence: CASSALDSVNTEAFF.

Remarks on this clonotype: This clone may be a read error of a much larger clone one base away. V usage is TRBV4-3 and J usage is TRBJ2-4; D might be TRBD2 (5 bases). CDR1 and CDR2 from the germline V gene are LGHNA and YSLEER. The CDR3 covers 18 residues. For the CDR3, the DNA is TGCGCCAGCAGCCAACGGTCACTAGGACGATTAACCAAAAACAGTCAGTACTTC. It is translated as CASSQRSLGRLTKNSQYF.

This clonotype was counted many times. V and J are TRBV20-1 and TRBJ1-3; the D is unclear. The V end lost 3 bases, the J end lost 3 bases, and 3 bases lay between the germline ends. CDR1 is DFQATT and CDR2 is SNEGSKA in the germline V gene (reference sequence). The CDR3 has 11 amino acids. The CDR3 sequence: CSASNGNTIYF. The CDR3 DNA follows: TGCAGTGCTAGTAATGGAAACACCATATATTTT.

This clonotype was detected only a few times. V gene TRBV6-6 combines with J gene TRBJ1-1, with no clear D. The CDR3 length is 11 residues. Trimming cost V 7 bases and J 6 bases, with 9 bases left between them. Looked up from germline, CDR1 is MNHNY and CDR2 is SVGAGI (reference sequence). The CDR3 bases are TGTGCCAGCACAGGACGGGCTGAAGCTTTCTTT. This gives the protein CASTGRAEAFF.

This clonotype was seen at least ten times. The chain combines TRBV27 with TRBJ1-4; no reliable D call. The CDR3 consists of 15 residues. Trimming cost V 0 bases and J 8 bases, with 13 bases left between them. CDR1 is MNHEY and CDR2 is SMNVEV in the germline V gene (reference sequence). CDR3 bases: TGTGCCAGCAGTTTATCTGTCGGGTCGTGGGAAAAACTGTTTTTT. Its translation: CASSLSVGSWEKLFF.

In its sample, this clonotype was seen many times. V and J are TRBV5-1 and TRBJ2-2; no definite D call. Trimming shortened V by 3 bases and J by 4 bases, and 7 bases separated the two germline ends. The CDR3 runs 13 residues. Germline CDR1 reads SGHRS; CDR2 reads YFSETQ. CDR3 coding DNA: TGCGCCAGCAGCTCTCAGACCACCGGGGAGCTGTTTTTT. It codes for CASSSQTTGELFF.

This clonotype was seen ten or more times. The chain employs TRBV28 and TRBJ2-3; D tentatively fits TRBD1 or TRBD2 (6 bases each). The length of the CDR3 is 16 residues. Per germline, CDR1 MDHEN and CDR2 SYDVKM. Trimming left V 6 bases short and J 0 bases short, with 16 bases between. CDR3 region: CASSRTGGVSTDTQYF. The CDR3 DNA follows: TGTGCCAGCAGCCGAACCGGGGGCGTAAGCACAGATACGCAGTATTTT.

At least ten counts were recorded for this clonotype. This chain joins TRBV11-2 and TRBJ1-5, with D uncertain. CDR1 and CDR2 from the germline V gene are SGHAT and FQNNGV. V lost 4 bases and J lost 3, with 13 bases in between. The CDR3 loop spans 15 amino acids. CDR3 loop: CASSYDGKFNQPQHF. DNA of the CDR3: TGTGCCAGCAGCTACGACGGAAAGTTCAATCAGCCCCAGCATTTT. Filled out from reference TRBV11-2 and TRBJ1-5, the complete variable domain reads EAGVAQSPRYKIIEKRQSVAFWCNPISGHATLYWYQQILGQGPKLLIQFQNNGVVDDSQLPKDRFSAERLKGVDSTLKIQPAKLEDSAVYLCASSYDGKFNQPQHFGDGTRLSIL.

This clonotype has just a few counts. V and J are TRBV20-1 and TRBJ2-2; weak D call: TRBD2 (6 bases). V lost 3 bases and J lost 6, with 11 bases in between. In germline, CDR1 is DFQATT, CDR2 SNEGSKA (reference sequence). CDR3 length: 13 residues. CDR3 sequence (DNA): TGCAGTGCTAGTCTCGGGGAGGCCGGGGAGCTGTTTTTT. Amino acid sequence: CSASLGEAGELFF.

This clonotype occurred many times. This rearrangement joins TRBV28 to TRBJ1-6, with D uncertain. Trimming removed 2 bases from V and 8 bases from J, with 7 bases in between. The germline V gene has CDR1 MDHEN and CDR2 SYDVKM. CDR3 length equals 13 residues. The CDR3 DNA reads TGTGCCAGCAGTTTAGTTGGTTATTCACCCCTCCACTTT. Translating gives CASSLVGYSPLHF.

This clonotype was observed a few times. The chain uses TRBV6-6 and TRBJ1-5; weak D call: TRBD1 (6 bases). V lost 9 bases and J 7 bases, leaving 16 bases between the germline ends. The CDR3 is made up of 13 amino acids. Germline V gives CDR1 MNHNY, CDR2 SVGAGI (reference sequence). CDR3 sequence: CASRVAGEQPQHF. The DNA of the CDR3 is TGTGCCAGTCGGGTGGCAGGGGAGCAGCCCCAGCATTTT.

By proportion, this clonotype is medium-sized (0.01 to 0.1%). The rearrangement uses TRBV29-1 and TRBJ2-3; D possibly corresponds to TRBD2 (7 bases). The ends were cut back, 7 bases at V and 4 bases at J, with 18 bases in the middle. The CDR3 extends over 14 amino acids. The V gene's germline CDR1 is SQVTM and CDR2 ANQGSEA. Written as DNA, the CDR3 is TGCAGCGGCGGTGAGGGGGGGTTCGCAGATACGCAGTATTTT. Translating gives CSGGEGGFADTQYF.

This chain connects TRBV20-1 to TRBJ2-3, with 9 bases matching TRBD2. CDR1 DFQATT and CDR2 SNEGSKA come from the germline V gene (reference sequence). This CDR3 comprises 17 residues. V gave up 3 bases and J gave up 5 bases; unmatched junction bases: 15. Here the CDR3 DNA reads TGCAGTGCTAGTATGCGGGGGGGCCATATGGTTGTAGATACGCAGTATTTT. Its protein product is CSASMRGGHMVVDTQYF.

This clonotype was seen many times. The chain employs TRBV20-1 and TRBJ1-1, with D possibly being TRBD1 (5 bases). Germline-derived CDR1 and CDR2 are DFQATT and SNEGSKA (reference sequence). V was pared by 3 bases and J by 2 bases, with 7 bases between. This CDR3 is 12 amino acids long. The CDR3 DNA reads as TGCAGTGCTAGTGACAGAAACACTGAAGCTTTCTTT. This sequence encodes CSASDRNTEAFF.

This clonotype showed up many times. The gene calls are TRBV20-1 and TRBJ2-5; 7 nucleotides agree with TRBD1. Germline lookup yields CDR1 DFQATT and CDR2 SNEGSKA (reference sequence). The CDR3 runs to 14 residues. J was trimmed by 3 bases and V by 5 bases; bases with no gene match: 9. The CDR3 region is CSARPGTEEETQYF. The CDR3 DNA follows: TGCAGTGCTCGACCCGGGACAGAGGAAGAGACCCAGTACTTC.

This clonotype was detected ten times or more. V and J are TRBV28 and TRBJ2-1; maybe TRBD2 (5 bases). CDR1 is MDHEN, CDR2 SYDVKM, per germline. This CDR3 spans 19 amino acids. With 7 bases removed from V and 3 bases from J, the gap between germline ends came to 28 bases. CDR3 amino acids: CASTPWAKRASRSYNEQFF. DNA for the CDR3: TGTGCCAGCACTCCTTGGGCGAAGAGGGCTAGCAGGAGCTACAATGAGCAGTTCTTC.

This clonotype was seen ten or more times. This chain links TRBV27 with TRBJ2-4, with 7 bases matching TRBD2. The V gene's germline CDR1 is MNHEY and CDR2 SMNVEV (reference sequence). The CDR3 has 15 residues. J gave up 7 bases and V 6 bases, and 12 bases lay outside the gene matches. CDR3 region: CASREAGGRKNIQYF. The CDR3 DNA reads as TGTGCCAGCAGGGAGGCCGGGGGGAGGAAGAACATTCAGTACTTC.

The rearrangement links TRBV11-2 to TRBJ1-1; D possibly corresponds to TRBD1 (5 bases). CDR1 and CDR2 from the germline V gene are SGHAT and FQNNGV. V lost 1 base and J 13 bases, leaving 10 bases between the germline ends. This CDR3 comprises 11 residues. The CDR3 DNA is TGTGCCAGCAGCTTAGGAGGGAGGGGTTTCTTT. This encodes CASSLGGRGFF.

This clonotype was recorded a few times. This chain uses TRBV7-8 with TRBJ1-5; 12 nucleotides match TRBD1. The germline V gene encodes CDR1 SGHVS and CDR2 FQNEAQ. V trimming: 3 bases; J trimming: 6 bases; junction bases outside the gene matches: 6. The CDR3 is made up of 16 amino acids. CDR3 sequence reads: CASSLGQGALSQPQHF. The CDR3 DNA reads as TGTGCCAGCAGCTTGGGACAGGGGGCTCTTTCTCAGCCCCAGCATTTT.

The CDR3 sequence: CASSFPSEFSDTEAFF. DNA of the CDR3: TGCGCCAGCAGCTTCCCCTCCGAATTTTCGGACACTGAAGCTTTCTTT. The chain couples TRBV5-1 to TRBJ1-1; no definite D call. The CDR3 extends over 16 amino acids. The V gene's germline CDR1 is SGHRS and CDR2 YFSETQ. The V and J ends lost 2 bases and 3 bases respectively, with 17 bases between them.

This clonotype has a count of ten or more. The chain carries TRBV12-3 or TRBV12-4 and TRBJ1-5, with D tentatively TRBD1 (5 bases). With 0 bases removed from V and 7 bases from J, the gap between germline ends came to 13 bases. CDR3 length: 15 amino acids. Here the CDR3 DNA reads TGTGCCAGCAGTTTAGCGCTTTGGGGCGGGCAGCCCCAGCATTTT. It yields the protein CASSLALWGGQPQHF.

This clonotype was detected ten times or more. The rearrangement links TRBV29-1 to TRBJ2-7; 7 nucleotides line up with TRBD1. V shed 6 bases, J shed 3 bases, and the junction held 2 bases outside the gene matches. Germline CDR1 is SQVTM and CDR2 is ANQGSEA. The CDR3 length is 11 residues. DNA of the CDR3: TGCAGCGTGGGACAGTACTACGAGCAGTACTTC. It encodes CSVGQYYEQYF.

A word on this clonotype: This may arise from a read error, as a much more abundant clone is one base away. The chain carries TRBV20-1 and TRBJ2-1; D remains ambiguous. There are 16 residues in the CDR3. Germline V gene lookup returns CDR1 DFQATT and CDR2 SNEGSKA (reference sequence). The V and J ends lost 0 bases and 4 bases respectively, with 16 bases between them. CDR3 amino acids: CSAREGTRVKYNEQFF. DNA for the CDR3: TGCAGTGCTAGAGAGGGCACTCGCGTAAAATACAATGAGCAGTTCTTC.

This clonotype has just a few counts. This chain uses TRBV19 with TRBJ1-5; no firm D call. V was clipped by 10 bases and J by 1 base, with 23 bases between them. Germline V gives CDR1 LNHDA, CDR2 SQIVND (reference sequence). The CDR3 is made up of 17 amino acids. CDR3 sequence (DNA): TGTGCCACCCATCCAAAGGGAAGAGGTAAGAGCAATCAGCCCCAGCATTTT. Amino acids: CATHPKGRGKSNQPQHF.